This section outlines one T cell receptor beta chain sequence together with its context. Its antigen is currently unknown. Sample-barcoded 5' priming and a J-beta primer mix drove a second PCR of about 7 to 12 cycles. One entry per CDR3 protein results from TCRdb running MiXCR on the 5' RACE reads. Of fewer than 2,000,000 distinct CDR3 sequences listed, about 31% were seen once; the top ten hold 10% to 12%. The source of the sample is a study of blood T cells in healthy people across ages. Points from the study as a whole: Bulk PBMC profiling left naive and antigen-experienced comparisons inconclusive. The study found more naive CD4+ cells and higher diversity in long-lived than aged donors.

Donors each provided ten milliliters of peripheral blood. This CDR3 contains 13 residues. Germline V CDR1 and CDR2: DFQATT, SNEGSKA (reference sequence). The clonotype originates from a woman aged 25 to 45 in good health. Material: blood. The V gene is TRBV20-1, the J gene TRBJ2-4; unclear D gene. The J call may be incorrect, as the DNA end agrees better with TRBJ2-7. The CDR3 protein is CSARDSHRYEQYF. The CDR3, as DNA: TGCAGTGCTAGAGACTCCCATCGTTACGAGCAGTACTTC.